The clone carrying this T cell receptor beta chain was observed at least ten times. This sample is drawn from a study of CD8+CD57+ T cells in acquired aplastic anemia. The CDR3 is 13 residues long. Trimming shortened V by 4 bases and J by 4 bases, and 12 bases separated the two germline ends. Per germline, CDR1 SQVTM and CDR2 ANQGSEA. Template material for TCR beta VDJ and CDR3 profiling consisted of genomic DNA. TCRdb re-derived calls from the reads in MiXCR, one entry per CDR3 protein. The table lists hundreds of thousands of distinct CDR3 sequences, about two thirds of them singletons. The origin of this receptor is a human donor in good health, serving as a control. The specimen sequenced was sorted CD4+, CD8+, or CD8+CD57+ T cells (not recorded which) from PBMCs. The rearrangement joins TRBV29-1 to TRBJ2-3; weak D call: TRBD2 (7 bases). The CDR3 spells CSVAEGGADTQYF. DNA for the CDR3: TGCAGCGTTGCAGAAGGGGGGGCAGATACGCAGTATTTT.